This T cell receptor beta chain is drawn from a study of PD-L1 blockade in urothelial cancer. Whole-study context: Men with urothelial cancer arising in the bladder made up most of the 29 patients.

CDR1 and CDR2 from the germline V gene are LNHDA and SQIVND (reference sequence). The CDR3 spans 12 residues. Losses at the gene ends were 9 bases for V and 6 bases for J; bases not matched to a gene: 7. As to time point: pretreatment peripheral blood. Profiled with immunoSEQ multiplex PCR; TCRdb holds only in-frame clones, not every one. The sample contains tens of thousands of clones, roughly nine tenths of which appear only once. The chain recombines TRBV19 with TRBJ2-7, with TRBD1 identical over 8 bases. The source was PBMCs, collected around atezolizumab (anti-PD-L1) treatment. The origin of this receptor is a woman aged 60-75 years with urothelial cancer. The CDR3 here is CASRQGFGEQYF. The CDR3 DNA reads TGTGCCAGCCGACAGGGGTTCGGCGAGCAGTACTTC.